This passage covers 31 T cell receptor beta chains from one sample sequenced in a study of CD8 T cells in Susac syndrome. RNA was extracted with the RNeasy kit, and a quantity of roughly 0.5 to 1 ug was reverse transcribed using random hexamers. Each CDR3 protein gets one entry after TCRdb re-called the immunoSEQ multiplex PCR reads with MiXCR. The sample includes just under 150,000 distinct CDR3 sequences, approximately 93% seen only once; the top ten take 0.084%. Sequencing input: CD4+ T cells from PBMCs. Receptors were obtained from a human donor in good health.

The V call is TRBV20-1, the J call TRBJ2-7; D is possibly TRBD1 (5 bases). With 5 bases removed from V and 6 bases from J, the gap between germline ends came to 14 bases. This CDR3 is built from 12 residues. The germline CDR1 and CDR2 sequences are DFQATT and SNEGSKA (reference sequence). CDR3 protein: CSAWSGAGEQYF. The CDR3 DNA is TGCAGTGCTTGGTCTGGGGCTGGCGAGCAGTACTTC.

This clonotype has only one observation. The rearrangement uses TRBV18 and TRBJ2-1, with TRBD1 matching over 10 bases. CDR3 length: 14 amino acids. Germline V CDR1 and CDR2: KGHSH, LQKENI. The trim removed 8 bases at V and 7 bases at J, leaving 8 bases unmatched. Here the CDR3 reads CASAAGQGYNEQFF. CDR3 nucleotides: TGTGCCAGCGCCGCGGGACAGGGGTATAATGAGCAGTTCTTC. Looking up the rest from reference TRBV18 and TRBJ2-1 gives the full variable domain: NAGVMQNPRHLVRRRGQEARLRCSPMKGHSHVYWYRQLPEEGLKFMVYLQKENIIDESGMPKERFSAEFPKEGPSILRIQQVVRGDSAAYFCASAAGQGYNEQFFGPGTRLTVL.

The chain uses TRBV3-1 and TRBJ2-2; no clear D gene. Germline assignment: CDR1 LGHDT and CDR2 YNNKEL (reference sequence). Trimming left V 2 bases short and J 5 bases short, with 15 bases between. CDR3 length: 16 amino acids. The CDR3 bases are TGTGCCAGCAGCCAATTTCGGACGAGTTTGACCGGGGAGCTGTTTTTT. It translates to CASSQFRTSLTGELFF.

The chain recombines TRBV10-2 with TRBJ2-3; 8 bases agree with TRBD1. Germline CDR1 reads WSHSY; CDR2 reads SAAADI. V lost 8 bases and J lost 6; bases outside the gene matches: 7. This CDR3 is built from 13 residues. The CDR3 DNA sequence: TGCGCCAGCGGGACAGGACAAACCGATACGCAGTATTTT. This gives the protein CASGTGQTDTQYF.

The chain's CDR3 is CASNRGGLDGYTF. CDR3 DNA: TGTGCCAGCAACCGGGGGGGCCTCGATGGCTACACCTTC. The V gene is TRBV11-2, the J gene TRBJ1-2, with D maybe TRBD1 (6 bases). CDR1 and CDR2 (germline): SGHAT, FQNNGV. The CDR3 loop spans 13 amino acids. Between the trimmed V and J ends, which lost 7 bases and 6 bases, there was a span of 15 bases.

V gene TRBV20-1 combines with J gene TRBJ1-1, with D tentatively TRBD1 (5 bases). The CDR3 is 13 residues long. CDR1 is DFQATT, CDR2 SNEGSKA, per germline (reference sequence). The CDR3 reads CRAGGGSGTEAFF. The CDR3 nucleotides read TGCAGAGCGGGGGGGGGATCGGGCACTGAAGCTTTCTTT.

The V gene is TRBV20-1, the J gene TRBJ2-1; D is uncertain. Trimming left V 7 bases short and J 2 bases short, with 6 bases between. Germline V gives CDR1 DFQATT, CDR2 SNEGSKA (reference sequence). The CDR3 contains 11 residues. CDR3 bases: TGCAGTGGAAGCGCCTACAATGAGCAGTTCTTC. Translation: CSGSAYNEQFF.

The V and J genes are TRBV5-1 and TRBJ2-2, with D maybe TRBD2 (6 bases). CDR3 length equals 17 residues. Germline V gene sequence: CDR1 SGHRS, CDR2 YFSETQ. Trimming took 4 bases from V and 5 from J, leaving 21 bases between them. DNA for the CDR3: TGCGCCAGCAGCGAAGTTGGTCATTCCGCGGGAACCGGGGAGCTGTTTTTT. It translates to CASSEVGHSAGTGELFF.

The V and J genes are TRBV19 and TRBJ1-5; a possible D gene is TRBD1 (5 bases). The CDR3 covers 13 residues. The V end was cut by 2 bases, the J end by 4 bases, with 6 bases between. Per the germline V gene, CDR1 is LNHDA and CDR2 is SQIVND (reference sequence). CDR3 amino acids: CASSIRGNQPQHF. CDR3 DNA: TGTGCCAGTAGTATAAGGGGTAATCAGCCCCAGCATTTT. The full variable domain, its missing parts supplied by reference TRBV19 and TRBJ1-5, is DGGITQSPKYLFRKEGQNVTLSCEQNLNHDAMYWYRQDPGQGLRLIYYSQIVNDFQKGDIAEGYSVSREKKESFPLTVTSAQKNPTAFYLCASSIRGNQPQHFGDGTRLSIL.

V gene TRBV3-1 combines with J gene TRBJ2-7; the match to TRBD1 covers 10 bases. Trimming cost V 3 bases and J 3 bases; bases outside gene matches: 2. From germline, CDR1 is LGHDT and CDR2 YNNKEL (reference sequence). This CDR3 spans 14 amino acids. The CDR3 DNA reads as TGTGCCAGCAGCCAGAGGACAGGGGGCTACGAGCAGTACTTC. This translates into CASSQRTGGYEQYF.

The J gene is TRBJ1-4, the V gene TRBV7-8, with D maybe TRBD1 (5 bases). This CDR3 contains 15 residues. CDR1 and CDR2 from the germline V gene are SGHVS and FQNEAQ. Trimming pared 5 bases from V and 7 bases from J, leaving 17 bases between. The CDR3 sequence: CASSPRLGGGEKLFF. The CDR3 DNA reads TGTGCCAGCAGCCCTCGGCTGGGGGGAGGTGAAAAACTGTTTTTT.

CDR3 residues: CSAPQPYEQYF. The CDR3 DNA reads as TGCAGTGCTCCCCAGCCCTACGAGCAGTACTTC. The chain joins TRBV20-1 to TRBJ2-7; no clear D. The CDR3 consists of 11 residues. Trimming shortened V by 5 bases and J by 2 bases, and 7 bases separated the two germline ends. Germline lookup yields CDR1 DFQATT and CDR2 SNEGSKA (reference sequence).

The chain is built from TRBV2 and TRBJ2-5; the D gene is possibly TRBD1 (6 bases). The ends were cut back, 7 bases at V and 2 bases at J, with 11 bases in the middle. Germline assignment: CDR1 SNHLY and CDR2 FYNNEI. The CDR3 has 13 residues. The CDR3: CASNPDRQETQYF. The CDR3 coding sequence is TGTGCCAGCAACCCGGACAGACAAGAGACCCAGTACTTC.

The rearrangement joins TRBV20-1 to TRBJ2-7; D gene unclear. The V end was cut by 2 bases, the J end by 3 bases, with 8 bases between. Germline assignment: CDR1 DFQATT and CDR2 SNEGSKA (reference sequence). The CDR3 spans 12 residues. The chain's CDR3 is CSARPGGYEQYF. The CDR3 DNA sequence: TGCAGTGCTAGACCGGGCGGCTACGAGCAGTACTTC.

The chain employs TRBV10-3 and TRBJ1-1; D call uncertain. CDR3 length: 13 amino acids. Trimming removed 1 base at V and 4 bases at J, with 7 bases between. CDR1 ENHRY and CDR2 SYGVKD come from the germline V gene. The CDR3 spells CAISEWGSTEAFF. CDR3 nucleotide sequence: TGTGCCATCAGTGAGTGGGGTAGCACTGAAGCTTTCTTT.

The chain links TRBV5-6 to TRBJ2-1; 9 bases align to TRBD2. Germline-derived CDR1 and CDR2 are SGHDT and YYEEEE. The CDR3 loop spans 15 amino acids. V was pared by 6 bases and J by 8 bases, with 12 bases of the junction left unmatched. The CDR3 DNA reads as TGTGCCAGCACCCCGAGGGGACTAGCAGCCCATGAGCAGTTCTTC. Amino acids: CASTPRGLAAHEQFF.

This rearrangement joins TRBV3-1 to TRBJ2-3; D not certain. The CDR3 totals 14 residues. In germline, CDR1 is LGHDT, CDR2 YNNKEL (reference sequence). V lost 5 bases and J 0 bases, leaving 9 bases between the germline ends. The CDR3 loop reads CASSSYLSTDTQYF. CDR3 nucleotide sequence: TGTGCCAGCAGCTCCTATTTGAGCACAGATACGCAGTATTTT.

The rearrangement joins TRBV10-2 to TRBJ2-7; TRBD2 matches 7 bases. Per the germline V gene, CDR1 is WSHSY and CDR2 is SAAADI. The CDR3 extends over 15 amino acids. The ends lost 6 bases at V and 6 bases at J; junction bases unmatched: 14. This CDR3 reads CASSKGLSLGGEQYF. Here the CDR3 DNA reads TGCGCCAGCAGCAAGGGACTATCCTTGGGGGGCGAGCAGTACTTC.

This clonotype has only a few counts. This sequence joins TRBV18 and TRBJ2-1; D tentatively reads TRBD1 or TRBD2 (5 bases each). Germline loops: CDR1 KGHSH, CDR2 LQKENI. V lost 6 bases and J lost 5, with 11 bases in between. The CDR3 has 13 amino acids. CDR3 protein: CASSLGPDNEQFF. The CDR3 DNA reads as TGTGCCAGCTCCCTGGGACCGGACAATGAGCAGTTCTTC.

This sequence joins TRBV10-3 and TRBJ2-2, with D possibly being TRBD1 (5 bases). CDR3 length: 15 amino acids. Germline V gene data show CDR1 as ENHRY and CDR2 as SYGVKD. V was cut by 0 bases and J by 0 bases, with 5 bases left in between. CDR3 DNA: TGTGCCATCAGTGAGTCCAGGGCGAACACCGGGGAGCTGTTTTTT. Translating gives CAISESRANTGELFF.

V gene TRBV20-1 combines with J gene TRBJ2-1, with 10 positions matching TRBD2. After removal of 3 bases from V and 9 bases from J, the junction contained 11 bases not matched to a gene. The CDR3 loop spans 15 amino acids. Germline CDR1 DFQATT, CDR2 SNEGSKA (reference sequence). In DNA, the CDR3 is TGCAGTGCTAGCGCGCCTAGCGGGAGTAGTGGTGAGCAGTTCTTC. Translated, it gives CSASAPSGSSGEQFF.

This chain uses TRBV5-1 with TRBJ2-3; TRBD2 agrees at 13 bases. V lost 0 bases, J lost 2 bases, and 3 bases stayed unmatched. CDR3 length: 17 residues. The germline V gene encodes CDR1 SGHRS and CDR2 YFSETQ. Here the CDR3 DNA reads TGCGCCAGCAGCTTGGGGGGACTAGCGGGGCCCACAGATACGCAGTATTTT. Its protein is CASSLGGLAGPTDTQYF. The full variable domain, rest sourced from reference TRBV5-1 and TRBJ2-3, is KAGVTQTPRYLIKTRGQQVTLSCSPISGHRSVSWYQQTPGQGLQFLFEYFSETQRNKGNFPGRFSGRQFSNSRSEMNVSTLELGDSALYLCASSLGGLAGPTDTQYFGPGTRLTVL.

The V gene is TRBV5-1, the J gene TRBJ2-5; a weak D match, TRBD1 (5 bases). This CDR3 spans 12 amino acids. Germline assignment: CDR1 SGHRS and CDR2 YFSETQ. Trimming shortened V by 3 bases and J by 7 bases, and 10 bases separated the two germline ends. CDR3 nucleotides: TGCGCCAGCAGCTCAGGGATTGGGACCCAGTACTTC. Protein: CASSSGIGTQYF.

As to this clonotype: The conserved phenylalanine or tryptophan normally closing the CDR3 is absent here, so this likely arose from a read error. The gene calls are TRBV7-9 and TRBJ1-1, with D uncertain. This CDR3 spans 13 amino acids. The germline V gene encodes CDR1 SEHNR and CDR2 FQNEAQ (reference sequence). Trimming removed 0 bases at V and 4 bases at J, with 6 bases between. The CDR3 DNA sequence: TGTGCCAGCAGCTTAGCAGAGGGCACTGAAGCTTTCCTT. It encodes CASSLAEGTEAFL.

The rearrangement joins TRBV29-1 to TRBJ2-3; D call uncertain. Germline values: CDR1 SQVTM, CDR2 ANQGSEA. This CDR3 is 15 amino acids long. Trimming removed 4 bases at V and 2 bases at J, with 16 bases between. The CDR3 protein is CSVAPGPGHTDTQYF. The CDR3 DNA reads as TGCAGCGTTGCCCCTGGACCGGGCCACACAGATACGCAGTATTTT.

V and J are TRBV20-1 and TRBJ2-1; TRBD2 agrees at 14 bases. In germline, CDR1 is DFQATT, CDR2 SNEGSKA (reference sequence). V lost 5 bases and J lost 6; bases outside the gene matches: 9. This CDR3 contains 16 residues. CDR3 residues: CSALTSGRAVSNEQFF. DNA for the CDR3: TGCAGTGCTCTGACTAGCGGGAGGGCCGTTAGCAATGAGCAGTTCTTC.

The chain carries TRBV28 and TRBJ1-2; D not certain. The CDR3 spans 10 residues. Trimming took off 5 bases at V and 8 bases at J, with 6 bases between the two ends. Germline V gene sequence: CDR1 MDHEN, CDR2 SYDVKM. DNA of the CDR3: TGTGCCAGCAGTGTAATCGGCTACACCTTC. Translation: CASSVIGYTF.

The chain couples TRBV15 to TRBJ1-2; no clear D. Germline CDR1 is LNHNV and CDR2 is YYDKDF (reference sequence). The CDR3 covers 15 residues. The V end was cut by 3 bases, the J end by 7 bases, with 18 bases between. CDR3 amino acids: CATSRRRGPTLGYTF. In DNA form, the CDR3 reads TGTGCCACCAGCAGGAGACGAGGACCGACCCTTGGCTACACCTTC.

The chain combines TRBV5-4 with TRBJ2-3; no reliable D call. This CDR3 has 16 amino acids. CDR1 is SGHNT and CDR2 is YYREEE in the germline V gene (reference sequence). The V end was cut by 0 bases, the J end by 2 bases, with 13 bases between. CDR3 loop: CASSLAEWSNTDTQYF. The CDR3 DNA sequence: TGTGCCAGCAGCTTGGCCGAGTGGAGCAACACAGATACGCAGTATTTT.

The V call is TRBV29-1, the J call TRBJ1-2; 11 bases fit TRBD1. The germline V gene encodes CDR1 SQVTM and CDR2 ANQGSEA. This CDR3 is built from 15 residues. With 5 bases clipped from V and 0 bases from J, the junction kept 5 bases outside the gene matches. This chain's CDR3 is CSVKGQGVPNYGYTF. The CDR3 nucleotides read TGCAGCGTTAAGGGACAGGGGGTACCTAACTATGGCTACACCTTC.

The chain carries TRBV12-3 or TRBV12-4 and TRBJ1-2, with D possibly being TRBD1 (6 bases). The CDR3 is 15 residues long. V gave up 3 bases and J gave up 2 bases, with 13 bases separating them. The CDR3 sequence is CASSLKRGANYGYTF. The DNA of the CDR3 is TGTGCCAGCAGTTTGAAAAGGGGGGCCAACTATGGCTACACCTTC.